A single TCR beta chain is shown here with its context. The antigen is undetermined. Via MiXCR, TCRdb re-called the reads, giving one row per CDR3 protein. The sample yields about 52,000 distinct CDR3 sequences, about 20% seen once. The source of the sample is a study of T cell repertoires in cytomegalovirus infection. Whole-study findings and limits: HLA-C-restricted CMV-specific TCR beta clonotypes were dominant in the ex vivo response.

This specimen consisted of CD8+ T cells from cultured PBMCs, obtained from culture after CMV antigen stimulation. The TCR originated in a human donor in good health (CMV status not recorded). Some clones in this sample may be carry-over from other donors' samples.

CDR3 nucleotide sequence: TGTGCCAGCAGCTCTCAGCTGGGTCAAGATAAAAACATTCAGTACTTC. It translates to CASSSQLGQDKNIQYF. The V and J genes are TRBV7-9 and TRBJ2-4; D remains unclear. From germline, CDR1 is SEHNR and CDR2 FQNEAQ (reference sequence). The CDR3 loop spans 16 amino acids. Trimming left V 4 bases short and J 4 bases short, with 17 bases between.